Listed below are T cell receptor beta chains from one sample, sequenced in a study of T cells in Graves' hyperthyroidism and ophthalmopathy. TCRdb itself ran the multiplex PCR reads through MiXCR, one entry per CDR3 protein. The data show more than 350,000 distinct CDR3 sequences, more than 12% seen once. Sequencing was done on a sample of blood. These receptors were obtained from a woman aged 25 to 39 with Graves' hyperthyroidism. Both conserved end residues are part of each CDR3. D genes are given only for firm matches. Expanded clones get a size class; other rows say once, few or many, or leave the size out.

V gene: TRBV12-3/TRBV12-4
J gene: TRBJ2-3
clone size: few
D gene: -
CDR3 DNA: TGTGCCAGCAGTTTAGGACGGCGAGCGCAGTATTTT
CDR3 protein: CASSLGRRAQYF

V gene: TRBV18
J gene: TRBJ1-1
clone size: many
D gene: -
CDR3 DNA: TGTGCCAGCTCACCTGATGGCGTCCTTATGAACACTGAAGCTTTCTTT
CDR3 protein: CASSPDGVLMNTEAFF

V gene: TRBV28
J gene: TRBJ2-5
clone size: many
D gene: TRBD1
CDR3 DNA: TGTGCCAGCAGACGTGGGACAGGCCAACAAGAGACCCAGTACTTC
CDR3 protein: CASRRGTGQQETQYF

V gene: TRBV4-1
J gene: TRBJ2-7
clone size: -
D gene: TRBD1
CDR3 DNA: TGCGCCAGCAGCCAAGGAGACAGGGGGTACGAGCAGTACTTC
CDR3 protein: CASSQGDRGYEQYF

V gene: TRBV28
J gene: TRBJ2-5
clone size: many
D gene: TRBD2
CDR3 DNA: TGTGCCACGGGGACTAGCGGGAGGTCGTACCAAGAGACCCAGTACTTC
CDR3 protein: CATGTSGRSYQETQYF

V gene: TRBV7-2
J gene: TRBJ2-1
clone size: -
D gene: -
CDR3 DNA: TGTGCCAGCAGCCGTATTGGGGCCGATGAGCAGTTCTTC
CDR3 protein: CASSRIGADEQFF

V gene: TRBV7-2
J gene: TRBJ2-7
clone size: -
D gene: TRBD1
CDR3 DNA: TGTGCCAGCAGCACCCGAGCGGGACAGGGGGTCTACGAGCAGTACTTC
CDR3 protein: CASSTRAGQGVYEQYF

V gene: TRBV20-1
J gene: TRBJ2-7
clone size: many
D gene: TRBD2
CDR3 DNA: TGCAGTGCCCTAGCGGGACTAGCGGCCTACGAGCAGTACTTC
CDR3 protein: CSALAGLAAYEQYF

V gene: TRBV2
J gene: TRBJ2-2
clone size: many
D gene: -
CDR3 DNA: TGTGCCAGCAAAAGTGGCGGGGCGAACACCGGGGAGCTGTTTTTT
CDR3 protein: CASKSGGANTGELFF

V gene: TRBV24-1
J gene: TRBJ2-5
clone size: many
D gene: -
CDR3 DNA: TGTGCCACCAGTGGTGCGAGCGCCCAGTACTTC
CDR3 protein: CATSGASAQYF

V gene: TRBV20-1
J gene: TRBJ1-4
clone size: few
D gene: -
CDR3 DNA: TGCAGTGCTGCGGGGCAGGGGAACAATGAAAAACTGTTTTTT
CDR3 protein: CSAAGQGNNEKLFF